What follows is one T cell receptor (beta chain) and its context. It has no known antigen specificity. No base quality values were provided; no much bigger clone lies one nucleotide off. This sample stems from a study of T cell responses to AZD1222 COVID-19 vaccine (dated by TCRdb to the early 2020s). With respect to the entire study: A total of over 230 trial participants underwent TCR sequencing, of whom 200 to 220 received two doses of AZD1222 and about 26 received two doses of the MenACWY control vaccine. Trial participants were enrolled into age subgroups of 18-55, 56-69 and 70-plus years, which contained around 140, 26 and 57 TCR-sequenced participants, respectively.

What the time point label conveys for this sample: about 28 days (+/-7) after the second vaccine dose. AZD1222 recipients given second doses at about 4 weeks or at about 12 weeks were pooled, since spike-specific TCR depth and breadth were not found to differ between the two schedules. The vaccinee samples were drawn from two UK trials, COV001 and COV002, one of which was a single-blind randomized controlled phase 2/3 trial testing AZD1222 (ChAdOx1 nCoV-19) in healthy adults. For TCRbeta chain sequencing, PBMC samples were collected from trial participants at day 0 and at day 28 after the second dose. The germline V gene yields MDHEN for CDR1 and SYDVKM for CDR2. The V end loses 8 bases and the J end loses 7 bases, and a stretch of 15 bases separates them. The CDR3 numbers 13 residues from cysteine through phenylalanine. Left in the record is the CDR3 DNA by itself, 39 bases read in frame from the first base.

The CDR3 regions of human TCRbeta chains were subjected to immunosequencing. The authors' analysis ran thus. Repertoire TCRs were matched against a reference library of SARS-CoV-2-specific TCRs generated with the MIRA antigen-specificity platform. Breadth was defined as the fraction of unique TCRs that were SARS-CoV-2-associated. Depth was defined as the fraction of total T cells that were SARS-CoV-2-associated. Using the MIRA data, each spike-specific TCR was mapped to the spike region that the TCR reacts to and placed in a CD4 or CD8 class. Log10-transformed breadth and depth values were compared by one-way ANOVA with Sidak's multiple comparisons tests. The source is immuneACCESS, and TCRdb retained only in-frame sequences with V and J called. Part of the clones is not carried over; for the studies checked, unresolved V genes explain less than half of this, and the remainder is unexplained. That table is the source of V, J and clone size, and D and trimming were worked out from the DNA. Counted in this sample were 70,000 to 95,000 clones; about 86% of them appeared once. The ten largest clonotypes hold 5.6% of the sample.

Paper-wide results and their limitations: Conclusions about previously exposed vaccinees are limited because only a handful of AZD1222 recipients were SARS-CoV-2 seropositive at baseline. Because no samples from the day 14 peak response were available, repertoires could be characterized only after the peak T cell response. Spike-specific TCR breadth and depth rose significantly after two AZD1222 doses compared with day 0 and with MenACWY recipients. Vaccine-associated CD4 TCRs spanned the whole spike protein, with dominant responses in regions 160-218 and 743-854. The 56-69-year group was small, and its depth increase did not reach significance, likely because of low power. Participants were mostly white British and included more females than males, and it was suggested by the authors that clonal diversity may have been underestimated. Reportedly, almost half of the unique spike-specific TCRs recognized epitopes lying outside the regions that are mutated in the B.1.351 and B.1.1.7 variants.

Material: peripheral blood, obtained 28 days after the second AZD1222 dose. This receptor was obtained from an adult who received the AZD1222 COVID-19 vaccine. The chain uses TRBV28 and TRBJ1-3; the D segment cannot be called with confidence. The DNA reads as follows: TGTGCCAGCGGGATCGACGGCTGGAACACCATATATTTT. Translation gives CASGIDGWNTIYF.